These 2 T cell receptor beta chains were sequenced from one sample in a study of T cells in tuberculosis. TCRdb's table, derived via immunoSEQ multiplex PCR, lists solely in-frame clones and lacks some. There are 25,000 to 30,000 clones in the sample; around 90% occur only once, and approximately 6.2% lies in the top ten. Time point of the sample: new active TB diagnosis, blood taken before or within 7 days of starting treatment. The sequenced sample was PBMCs, obtained at tuberculosis diagnosis. These receptors were taken from an adult with tuberculosis.

The chain joins TRBV19 to TRBJ2-7; tentatively, D is TRBD2 (6 bases). Germline CDR1 and CDR2: LNHDA and SQIVND (reference sequence). The V and J ends lost 3 bases and 1 base respectively, with 10 bases between them. The CDR3 sequence is 14 residues long. The chain's CDR3 is CASSIYGTSYEQYF. The CDR3, as DNA: TGTGCCAGTAGTATTTACGGGACTTCCTACGAGCAGTACTTC.

V is TRBV7-2 and J is TRBJ2-7, with 8 positions matching TRBD1. CDR1 is SGHTA and CDR2 is FQGNSA in the germline V gene. V dropped 7 bases and J dropped 4; count of bases not matched to a gene: 15. The CDR3 runs 16 residues. The CDR3 here is CASTRISGQAGYEQYF. In DNA form, the CDR3 reads TGTGCCAGCACCCGGATATCGGGACAGGCGGGTTACGAGCAGTACTTC.